The clone carrying this TCR beta chain was observed a handful of times. Repertoires were generated with immunoSEQ multiplex PCR, while TCRdb's copy carries only in-frame clones and drops some. This table has hundreds of thousands of clones, approximately 88% appearing once. The sample is drawn from a study of cytomegalovirus exposure and HLA in healthy donors. Germline assignment: CDR1 LNHNV and CDR2 YYDKDF (reference sequence). This CDR3 spans 14 amino acids. Trimming took off 4 bases at V and 6 bases at J, with 16 bases between the two ends. The V and J genes are TRBV15 and TRBJ2-7; a weak D match, TRBD1 (5 bases). The receptor was derived from a woman aged 18-35 years in good health and CMV-seronegative. The sample comprised PBMCs. CDR3 region: CATSNPLGVREQYF. The CDR3 DNA sequence: TGTGCCACCAGCAACCCGCTAGGGGTACGCGAGCAGTACTTC.